Listed here are 2 T cell receptor beta chains from one sample, sequenced in a study of blood T cell repertoires in COVID-19. TCRdb's copy holds only in-frame clones and misses some; the assay was immunoSEQ multiplex PCR. Among some 400,000 clones listed, more than 75% were seen once. The specimen was peripheral blood. These receptors were collected from a woman aged 25-40 years with COVID-19, enrolled during active disease.

The chain combines TRBV29-1 with TRBJ2-3; D may be TRBD2 (6 bases). The CDR3 loop spans 16 amino acids. Trimming removed 8 bases from V and 2 bases from J, with 23 bases in between. Per germline, CDR1 SQVTM and CDR2 ANQGSEA. As DNA, the CDR3 is TGCAGCTCGGGGGTCCTCCGGGGTGGTGACACAGATACGCAGTATTTT. Its protein is CSSGVLRGGDTDTQYF.

The CDR3 reads CASRQGDNQPQHF. As DNA, the CDR3 is TGCGCCAGCCGACAGGGGGACAATCAGCCCCAGCATTTT. The chain has TRBV5-1 and TRBJ1-5; 9 bases are shared with TRBD1. CDR1 is SGHRS, CDR2 YFSETQ, per germline. The CDR3 length is 13 residues. J lost 3 bases, V lost 7 bases, and 2 bases had no gene match.